The 21 T cell receptor delta chains in this list originate from one sample, sequenced in a study of gamma-delta T cells after stem cell transplantation. TCRdb re-called the RT-PCR reads through CATT. There are around 2,700 delta-chain clones in the sample; around 2.5% occur only once, and about a third lies in the top ten. Specimen: gamma-delta T cells. Every receptor here comes from a human donor. It is not recorded whose cells these are; they may come from a transplant donor.

Worth noting for this clone: This may be a read error: a much more frequent sequence differs by one nucleotide. This sample includes further DNA sequences coding for the same CDR3. The genes are TRDV2 and TRDJ1; 9 nucleotides agree with TRDD3. Germline lookup yields CDR1 GEAIGNYY and CDR2 EKD. This CDR3 has 18 residues. CDR3 loop: CACDTLGTGGEQTDKLIF. CDR3 nucleotides: TGTGCCTGTGACACCTTGGGTACTGGGGGAGAACAGACCGACAAACTCATCTTT.

This clone was seen a handful of times. TCRdb lists the protein of a much larger clone for this DNA, which differs at residue 10, so this is likely a read error; the protein given here is translated from the DNA itself. The rearrangement links TRDV2 to TRDJ1, with TRDD3 matching 10 bases. Losses at the gene ends were 2 bases for V and 3 bases for J; bases not matched to a gene: 8. The CDR3 runs 16 residues. Germline CDR1 and CDR2: GEAIGNYY and EKD. The CDR3 coding sequence is TGTGCCTGTGACATTCTACTGGGGGATGCGGCCGATAAACTCATCTTT. This translates into CACDILLGDAADKLIF.

This clone is deemed medium-sized. The J gene is TRDJ1, the V gene TRDV2; 13 bases match TRDD3. The J segment lost 3 bases and the V segment lost 2 bases, leaving 5 bases of the junction unmatched. There are 16 residues in the CDR3. CDR1 and CDR2 from the germline V gene are GEAIGNYY and EKD. For the CDR3, the DNA is TGTGCCTGTGACATTCTACTGGGGGATACGGCCGATAAACTCATCTTT. Amino acids: CACDILLGDTADKLIF.

A remark on this clone: A read error is possible here, since a much larger clone lies one base away. V gene TRDV2 combines with J gene TRDJ2; TRDD3 agrees at 9 bases. The CDR3 consists of 18 residues. The junction had 14 bases not matched to a gene; V was cut back by 1 base and J by 6 bases. The germline V gene encodes CDR1 GEAIGNYY and CDR2 EKD. The CDR3 coding sequence is TGTGCCTGTGACACGATGGGTCTGGGGGATGCGCGCGCAGCACAACTCTTCTTT. Amino acids: CACDTMGLGDARAAQLFF.

This clone is labeled as medium-sized. The DNA for the CDR3 is TGTGCCTGTGACACCGTTGGGCTGGGGGATACGGTTGTCGATAAACTCATCTTT. This gives the protein CACDTVGLGDTVVDKLIF. The rearrangement joins TRDV2 to TRDJ1; 12 nucleotides align to TRDD3. CDR3 length: 18 amino acids. Germline CDR1 GEAIGNYY, CDR2 EKD. Losses at the gene ends were 0 bases for V and 4 bases for J; bases not matched to a gene: 11.

Points on this clone: A read error likely explains why the TCRdb protein, taken from a much larger clone, differs from this DNA's translation at residue 11; the protein shown is translated from the DNA. The rearrangement uses TRDV2 and TRDJ1, with TRDD3 identical over 10 bases. The V gene end was trimmed by 1 base and the J gene end by 4 bases; junction bases not matched to a gene: 11. The V gene's germline CDR1 is GEAIGNYY and CDR2 EKD. The CDR3 is 17 amino acids. CDR3 amino acids: CACDTVEGGYVVDKLIF. In DNA form, the CDR3 reads TGTGCCTGTGACACGGTTGAAGGGGGATACGTGGTCGATAAACTCATCTTT.

In its sample, this clone was seen a few times. TCRdb attributes to this sequence the protein of a much larger clone, which differs from the DNA translation at residue 6; a read error is likely, and the protein displayed is translated from the DNA. The rearrangement uses TRDV2 and TRDJ3; tentatively, D is TRDD3 (6 bases). The CDR3 loop spans 19 amino acids. Germline-derived CDR1 and CDR2 are GEAIGNYY and EKD. V gave up 0 bases and J gave up 0 bases, with 14 bases separating them. The CDR3 coding sequence is TGTGCCTGTGACACCGTTGGGGGCCTAAGCTCCTGGGACACCCGACAGATGTTTTTC. It encodes CACDTVGGLSSWDTRQMFF.

This clone was counted a few times. CDR3 in DNA: TGTGCCTGTGACAGTGTACTGGGGGATTCCACCGATAAACTCATCTTT. Translated, it gives CACDSVLGDSTDKLIF. The chain couples TRDV2 to TRDJ1, with 10 bases identical to TRDD3. The V and J ends lost 2 bases and 1 base, in that order; junction bases with no gene match: 6. The CDR3 loop spans 16 amino acids. Germline-derived CDR1 and CDR2 are GEAIGNYY and EKD.

As to this clone: This likely came from a read error, as a far larger clone is one base away. The same CDR3 is also encoded by other DNA sequences in this sample. This chain joins TRDV2 and TRDJ3; tentatively, D is TRDD3 (5 bases). The germline gives CDR1 GEAIGNYY, CDR2 EKD. Trimming removed 0 bases from V and 2 bases from J, with 25 bases in between. This CDR3 is built from 22 residues. The chain's CDR3 is CACDTAGPGERGKAWDTRQMFF. CDR3 coding DNA: TGTGCCTGTGACACCGCAGGACCTGGTGAGCGGGGAAAAGCCTGGGACACCCGACAGATGTTTTTC.

Comment on this clone: This likely reflects a read error, since a far larger clone is one base away. Other DNA variants within this sample encode the same CDR3. V usage is TRDV2 and J usage is TRDJ1; 8 bases agree with TRDD3. Germline assignment: CDR1 GEAIGNYY and CDR2 EKD. This CDR3 region has 22 residues. J was trimmed by 0 bases and V by 2 bases; bases with no gene match: 25. The DNA for the CDR3 is TGTGCCTGTGACATTCTGGGGGACACGCGGGACCGCAAGGACGTTTACACCGATAAACTCATCTTT. It specifies CACDILGDTRDRKDVYTDKLIF.

Details on this clone: A read error may be the cause here, since a much bigger clone is one base away. The sample contains more than one DNA sequence encoding this CDR3. The chain links TRDV2 to TRDJ1, with a possible D match to TRDD3 (5 bases). Trimming removed 1 base from V and 2 bases from J, with 10 bases in between. Germline CDR1 is GEAIGNYY and CDR2 is EKD. CDR3 size: 14 residues. Here the CDR3 reads CACDTVLETDKLIF. The DNA of the CDR3 is TGTGCCTGTGACACGGTACTGGAAACCGATAAACTCATCTTT.

Turning to this clone: TCRdb assigns this DNA the protein of a much larger clone, which departs from its translation at residue 8; this likely reflects a read error, and the protein shown comes from translating the DNA. The gene calls are TRDV2 and TRDJ1; maybe TRDD3 (5 bases). The CDR3 loop spans 19 amino acids. V lost 0 bases and J 0 bases, leaving 22 bases between the germline ends. The germline V gene encodes CDR1 GEAIGNYY and CDR2 EKD. The CDR3 protein is CACDTVLEDPFPYTDKLIF. The CDR3 nucleotides read TGTGCCTGTGACACCGTACTGGAGGATCCGTTCCCGTACACCGATAAACTCATCTTT.

The table lists this clone with many counts. This likely stems from a read error, as it lies one base from a far larger clone. The sample holds other DNA sequences that translate to the same CDR3. V gene TRDV2 combines with J gene TRDJ1, with 11 bases identical to TRDD3. The CDR3 contains 15 residues. The germline CDR1 and CDR2 sequences are GEAIGNYY and EKD. CDR3 sequence reads: CACLLLGDKGDKLIF. CDR3 in DNA: TGCGCCTGTCTTCTACTGGGGGATAAGGGCGATAAACTCATCTTT.

Regarding this clone: This DNA's translation and the protein TCRdb lists, from a much larger clone, do not match at residue 4, likely due to a read error; the protein shown is translated from the DNA. The genes are TRDV2 and TRDJ1; 11 nucleotides line up with TRDD3. The CDR3 length is 16 residues. J was trimmed by 1 base and V by 8 bases; bases with no gene match: 11. Germline CDR1 is GEAIGNYY and CDR2 is EKD. The CDR3 protein is CASCGVGDTLTDKLIF. CDR3 in DNA: TGTGCCTCTTGCGGGGTGGGGGATACGCTCACCGATAAACTCATCTTT.

By sample share, this clone is large. The same CDR3 is also encoded by other DNA sequences in this sample. V gene TRDV2 combines with J gene TRDJ1; TRDD3 aligns across 13 bases. This CDR3 region has 18 residues. V was pared by 0 bases and J by 0 bases, with 6 bases of the junction left unmatched. Per the germline V gene, CDR1 is GEAIGNYY and CDR2 is EKD. CDR3 amino acids: CACDTILGDTYYTDKLIF. Written as DNA, the CDR3 is TGTGCCTGTGACACCATACTGGGGGATACGTATTACACCGATAAACTCATCTTT.

This clone was detected only a few times. The V gene is TRDV2, the J gene TRDJ1; 7 nucleotides align to TRDD3. CDR3 length: 15 amino acids. V shed 4 bases and J 5 bases; nucleotides not matched to a gene: 12. Germline CDR1 GEAIGNYY, CDR2 EKD. Here the CDR3 reads CACDSMGDANDKLIF. The CDR3 DNA follows: TGTGCCTGTGATTCGATGGGGGACGCTAATGATAAACTCATCTTT.

This clone occurred a few times. The protein that TCRdb holds for this DNA derives from a much larger clone and differs from the translated DNA at residue 3, which likely indicates a read error; the protein shown here is translated from the DNA. V usage is TRDV2 and J usage is TRDJ1; 10 nucleotides align to TRDD3. The CDR3 runs 19 residues. CDR1 is GEAIGNYY, CDR2 EKD, per germline. The CDR3 DNA reads as TGTGCCCGTGACACCGTACTGGGGGATCCGTTCCCGTACACCGATAAACTCATCTTT. It is translated as CARDTVLGDPFPYTDKLIF.

Comment on this clone: This sequence is one base from a far larger clone and is likely a read error. The sample contains more than one DNA sequence encoding this CDR3. The rearrangement joins TRDV2 to TRDJ1, with TRDD3 as a possible D gene (5 bases). This CDR3 has 16 amino acids. The V end lost 6 bases, the J end lost 4 bases, and 23 bases lay between the germline ends. The germline CDR1 and CDR2 sequences are GEAIGNYY and EKD. This chain's CDR3 is CACYSITGGYVDKLIF. CDR3 DNA sequence: TGTGCCTGTTATTCGATTACTGGTGGATATGTCGATAAACTCATCTTT.

V gene TRDV2 combines with J gene TRDJ1; 12 bases align to TRDD3. The CDR3 spans 19 residues. CDR1 and CDR2 from the germline V gene are GEAIGNYY and EKD. V lost 3 bases to trimming and J lost 4 bases; unmatched junction nucleotides: 17. CDR3: CACDRVLGDTWGAHDKLIF. CDR3 DNA sequence: TGTGCCTGTGACCGCGTACTGGGGGATACTTGGGGGGCCCACGATAAACTCATCTTT.

This clone occurred a few times. The protein in TCRdb stems from a much larger clone and differs at residue 4 from this DNA's translation, likely a read error; here the protein is translated from the DNA. The rearrangement uses TRDV2 and TRDJ1, with TRDD3 matching 13 bases. The CDR3 extends over 18 amino acids. Per the germline V gene, CDR1 is GEAIGNYY and CDR2 is EKD. The V segment lost 5 bases and the J segment 4 bases; nucleotides outside the gene matches: 15. This chain's CDR3 is CACVPMTTGGYVGDKLIF. The CDR3 DNA sequence: TGTGCCTGTGTCCCAATGACTACTGGGGGATACGTCGGCGATAAACTCATCTTT.

This clone was recorded a few times. A far larger clone is one nucleotide away, so this likely arose from a read error. This specimen includes other DNA sequences encoding the same CDR3. The rearrangement links TRDV2 to TRDJ1; D remains unclear. Germline V CDR1 and CDR2: GEAIGNYY, EKD. The CDR3 has 15 residues. The CDR3 DNA follows: TGTGCCTGCGACACCCTCGGGACGGCCAACGATAAACTCATCTTT. It is translated as CACDTLGTANDKLIF.